This TCR beta chain was retrieved from a study of T cells in localized non-small cell lung cancer. Study conclusions and caveats: In adjacent lung appeared a median around 60 of the top 100 tumor clones.

Trimming removed 2 bases at V and 8 bases at J, with 21 bases between. Germline assignment: CDR1 MDHEN and CDR2 SYDVKM. The CDR3 has 16 residues. Here immunoSEQ multiplex PCR was the method, and the copy in TCRdb shows in-frame clones only, minus some. The table shows around 36,000 clones, with 81% occurring only once. This clone was counted a few times. The antigen remains unidentified. The chain recombines TRBV28 with TRBJ1-2; a weak D match, TRBD1 (5 bases). The receptor's source is a male donor at least 60 years old with stage II lung adenocarcinoma. The sample consisted of peripheral blood mononuclear cells, taken before any cancer treatment. The DNA for the CDR3 is TGTGCCAGCAGTTTACGGGGCAACGATAGGGGATGGGGCTACACCTTC. This gives the protein CASSLRGNDRGWGYTF.